This T cell receptor (beta chain) was sequenced during a study of OX40 agonist ivuxolimab in advanced cancers. Germline V gene data show CDR1 as WNHNN and CDR2 as SYGVQD (reference sequence). J lost 3 bases, V lost 4 bases, and 7 bases had no gene match. This CDR3 spans 16 amino acids. Profiling relied on immunoSEQ multiplex PCR, and the TCRdb table lists in-frame clones only, not all of them. Here the sample spans about 54,000 clones, more than 85% being singletons. The clonotype was recovered from an adult with an advanced solid tumor such as melanoma, head and neck, liver or kidney cancer. The V call is TRBV10-1, the J call TRBJ1-5; 9 positions match TRBD1. The sequencing here drew on CD4+ or CD8+ T cells sorted from blood, taken in a trial of the OX40 agonist ivuxolimab. The CDR3 reads CASSGTGGMDNQPQHF. The CDR3 nucleotides are TGCGCCAGCAGTGGTACAGGGGGCATGGACAATCAGCCCCAGCATTTT.